The 4 T cell receptor beta chains in this list originate from one sample, sequenced in a study of T cell responses to AZD1222 COVID-19 vaccine. Clones were read by immunoSEQ multiplex PCR, and TCRdb kept only the in-frame ones, dropping some. The profile shows 100,000 to 150,000 clones, around 86% of them singletons. Sequenced here: peripheral blood, sampled on day 0 of AZD1222 vaccination. Receptor source: an adult in good health.

This rearrangement joins TRBV12-5 to TRBJ1-1; 8 bases match TRBD1. J was trimmed by 5 bases and V by 2 bases; bases with no gene match: 7. CDR3 length: 15 amino acids. The germline V gene has CDR1 LGHNT and CDR2 FRNRAP. The CDR3, as DNA: TGTGCTAGTGGTTTGACCACAGGGGGTCGAACTGAAGCTTTCTTT. Translating it yields CASGLTTGGRTEAFF.

The genes are TRBV24-1 and TRBJ2-1; D is possibly TRBD2 (6 bases). The V gene lost 5 bases and the J gene lost 9 bases, with 16 bases spanning the gap. This CDR3 is built from 14 residues. CDR1 is KGHDR, CDR2 SFDVKD, per germline. CDR3 coding DNA: TGTGCCACCAGTGTGCGGGGCCCCCGGGGTGAGCAGTTCTTC. It encodes CATSVRGPRGEQFF.

The V gene is TRBV7-2, the J gene TRBJ1-2; a possible D gene is TRBD1 (5 bases). V was shortened by 5 bases and J by 8 bases, with 15 bases between the two germline ends. Per the germline V gene, CDR1 is SGHTA and CDR2 is FQGNSA. The CDR3 has 13 amino acids. The CDR3 DNA reads TGTGCCAGCAGCCCCATGGGGGGTGACGGCTACACCTTC. Its protein product is CASSPMGGDGYTF.

The chain links TRBV7-2 to TRBJ2-7; tentative D call: TRBD1 (6 bases). The CDR3 is made up of 16 amino acids. V was pared by 7 bases and J by 1 base, with 20 bases between. Germline CDR1 is SGHTA and CDR2 is FQGNSA. The CDR3 DNA is TGTGCCAGCACCCCGAGTCCAGGACAGAGATCCTACGAGCAGTACTTC. It encodes CASTPSPGQRSYEQYF.